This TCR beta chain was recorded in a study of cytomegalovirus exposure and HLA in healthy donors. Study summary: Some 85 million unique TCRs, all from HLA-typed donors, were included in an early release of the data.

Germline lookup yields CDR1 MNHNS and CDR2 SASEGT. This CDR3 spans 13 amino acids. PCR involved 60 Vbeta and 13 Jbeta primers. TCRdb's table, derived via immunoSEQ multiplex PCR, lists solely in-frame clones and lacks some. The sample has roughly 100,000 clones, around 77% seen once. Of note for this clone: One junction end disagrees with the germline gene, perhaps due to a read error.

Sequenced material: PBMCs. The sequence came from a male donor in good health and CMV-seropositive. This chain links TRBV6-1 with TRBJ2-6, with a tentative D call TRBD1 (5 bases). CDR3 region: CASRMEGANGLTF. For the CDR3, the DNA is TGTGCCAGCAGGATGGAAGGGGCCAACGGCCTGACTTTC.